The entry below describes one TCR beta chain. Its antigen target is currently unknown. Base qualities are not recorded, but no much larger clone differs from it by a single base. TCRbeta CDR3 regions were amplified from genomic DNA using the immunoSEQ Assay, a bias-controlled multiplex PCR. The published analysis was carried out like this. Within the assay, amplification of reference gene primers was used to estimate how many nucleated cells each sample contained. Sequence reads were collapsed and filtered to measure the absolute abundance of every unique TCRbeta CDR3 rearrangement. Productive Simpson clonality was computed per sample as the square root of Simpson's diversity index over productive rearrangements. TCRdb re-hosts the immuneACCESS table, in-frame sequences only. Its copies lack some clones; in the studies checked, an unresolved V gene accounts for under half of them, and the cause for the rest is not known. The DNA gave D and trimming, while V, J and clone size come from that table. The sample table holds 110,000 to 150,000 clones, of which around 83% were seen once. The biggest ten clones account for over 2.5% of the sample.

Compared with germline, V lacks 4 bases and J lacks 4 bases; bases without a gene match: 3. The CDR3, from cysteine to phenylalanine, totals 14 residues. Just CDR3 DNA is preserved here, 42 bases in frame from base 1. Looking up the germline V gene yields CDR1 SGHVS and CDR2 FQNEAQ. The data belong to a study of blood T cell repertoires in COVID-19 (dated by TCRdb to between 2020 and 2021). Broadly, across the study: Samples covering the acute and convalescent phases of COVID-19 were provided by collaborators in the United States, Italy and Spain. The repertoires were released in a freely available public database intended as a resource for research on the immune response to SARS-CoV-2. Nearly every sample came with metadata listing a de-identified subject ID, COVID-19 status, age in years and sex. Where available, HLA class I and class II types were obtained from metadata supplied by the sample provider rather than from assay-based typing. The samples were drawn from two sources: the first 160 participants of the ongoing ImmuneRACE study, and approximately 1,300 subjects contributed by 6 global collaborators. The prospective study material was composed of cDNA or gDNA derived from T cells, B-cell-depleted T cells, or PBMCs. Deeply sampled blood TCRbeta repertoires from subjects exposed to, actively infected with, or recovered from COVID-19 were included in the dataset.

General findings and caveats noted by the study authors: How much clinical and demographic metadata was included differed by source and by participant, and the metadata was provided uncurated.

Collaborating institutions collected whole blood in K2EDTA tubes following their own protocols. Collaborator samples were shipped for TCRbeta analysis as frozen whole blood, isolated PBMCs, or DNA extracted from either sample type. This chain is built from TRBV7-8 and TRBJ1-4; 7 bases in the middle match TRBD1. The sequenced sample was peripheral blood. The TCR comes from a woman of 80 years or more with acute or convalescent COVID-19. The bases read TGTGCCAGCAGCTCACAGGGGAATAATGAAAAACTGTTTTTT. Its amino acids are CASSSQGNNEKLFF.